This TCR beta chain was identified during a study of blood T cell repertoires in COVID-19. Overall study: The United States, Italy and Spain supplied acute and convalescent COVID-19 samples. PBMCs, B-cell-depleted T cells, or T cells were the source of the cDNA or gDNA that made up the material.

Per the study methods: The authors estimated nucleated cell counts from reference gene primer amplification. Produced via immunoSEQ multiplex PCR; TCRdb's table is partial and in-frame only. Clone size and the V and J calls come from that table; the DNA yielded D and trimming. This repertoire shows about 260,000 clones, roughly 80% found once; its top ten account for approximately 4%. CDR1 and CDR2 from the germline V gene are SGHNT and YYREEE (reference sequence). The J segment lost 10 bases and the V segment lost 4 bases, leaving 11 bases of the junction unmatched. The CDR3 spans 16 residues. V gene TRBV5-4 combines with J gene TRBJ1-6, with 10 bases matching TRBD1. This TCR was recovered from a man aged 55-75 years with acute or convalescent COVID-19. Sequencing used peripheral blood. In DNA, the CDR3 is TGTGCCAGCAGCCGGGTCGACAGGGGGCTAGGATCACCCCTCCACTTT. This gives the protein CASSRVDRGLGSPLHF.